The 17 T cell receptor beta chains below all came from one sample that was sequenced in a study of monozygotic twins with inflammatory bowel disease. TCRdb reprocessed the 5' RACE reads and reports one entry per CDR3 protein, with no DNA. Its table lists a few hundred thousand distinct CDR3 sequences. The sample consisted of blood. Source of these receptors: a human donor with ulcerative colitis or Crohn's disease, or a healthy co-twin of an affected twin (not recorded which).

The CDR3 here is CASSSPGAGDTQYF. This chain joins TRBV7-2 and TRBJ2-3; the D call from TCRdb, TRBD1, cannot be confirmed without DNA. From germline, CDR1 is SGHTA and CDR2 FQGNSA. The CDR3 length is 14 residues.

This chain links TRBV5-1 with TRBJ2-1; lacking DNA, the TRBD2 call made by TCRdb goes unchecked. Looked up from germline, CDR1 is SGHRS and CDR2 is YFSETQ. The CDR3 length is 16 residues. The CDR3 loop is CASSGLLAERYNEQFF.

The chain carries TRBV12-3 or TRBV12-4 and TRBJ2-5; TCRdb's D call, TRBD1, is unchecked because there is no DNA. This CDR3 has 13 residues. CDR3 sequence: CASSQGQAETQYF.

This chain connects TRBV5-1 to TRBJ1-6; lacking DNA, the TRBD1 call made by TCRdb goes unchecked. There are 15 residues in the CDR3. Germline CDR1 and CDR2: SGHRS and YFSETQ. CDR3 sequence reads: CASSRGQGFNSPLHF.

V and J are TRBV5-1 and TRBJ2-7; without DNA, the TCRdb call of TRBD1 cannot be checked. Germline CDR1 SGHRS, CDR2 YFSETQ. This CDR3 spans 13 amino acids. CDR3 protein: CASSPQDRGEQYF.

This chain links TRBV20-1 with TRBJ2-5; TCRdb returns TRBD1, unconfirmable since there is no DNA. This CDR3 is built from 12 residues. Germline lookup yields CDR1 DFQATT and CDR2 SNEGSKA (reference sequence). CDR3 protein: CSARAGKGTQYF.

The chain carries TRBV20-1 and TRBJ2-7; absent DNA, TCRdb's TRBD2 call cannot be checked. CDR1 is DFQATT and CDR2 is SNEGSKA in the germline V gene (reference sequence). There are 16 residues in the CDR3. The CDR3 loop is CSARDRLLAGSYEQYF.

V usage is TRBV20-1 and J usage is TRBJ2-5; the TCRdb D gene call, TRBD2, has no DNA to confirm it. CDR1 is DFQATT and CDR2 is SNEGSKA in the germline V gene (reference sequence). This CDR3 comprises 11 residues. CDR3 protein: CSAPRVETQYF.

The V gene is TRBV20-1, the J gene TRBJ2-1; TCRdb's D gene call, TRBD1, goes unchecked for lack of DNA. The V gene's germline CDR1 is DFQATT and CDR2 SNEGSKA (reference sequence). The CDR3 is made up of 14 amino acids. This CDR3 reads CSASEWRGKNEQFF.

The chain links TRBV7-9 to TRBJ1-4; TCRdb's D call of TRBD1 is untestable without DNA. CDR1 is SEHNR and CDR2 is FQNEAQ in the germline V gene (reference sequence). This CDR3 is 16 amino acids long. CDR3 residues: CASSGNPGQGREKLFF.

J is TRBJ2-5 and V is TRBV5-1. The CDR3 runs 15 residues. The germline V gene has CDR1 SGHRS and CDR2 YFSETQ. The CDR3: CASSLIGVEVETQYF. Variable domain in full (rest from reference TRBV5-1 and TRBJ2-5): KAGVTQTPRYLIKTRGQQVTLSCSPISGHRSVSWYQQTPGQGLQFLFEYFSETQRNKGNFPGRFSGRQFSNSRSEMNVSTLELGDSALYLCASSLIGVEVETQYFGPGTRLLVL.

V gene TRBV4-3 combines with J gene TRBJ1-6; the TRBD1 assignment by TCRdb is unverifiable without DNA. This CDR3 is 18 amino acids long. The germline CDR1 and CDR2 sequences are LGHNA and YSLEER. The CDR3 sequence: CASSRDRRVNTYNSPLHF.

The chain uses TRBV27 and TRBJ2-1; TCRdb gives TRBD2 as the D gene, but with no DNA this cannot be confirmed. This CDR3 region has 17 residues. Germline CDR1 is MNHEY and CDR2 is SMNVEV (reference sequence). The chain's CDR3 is CASSNRGTSGGLNEQFF.

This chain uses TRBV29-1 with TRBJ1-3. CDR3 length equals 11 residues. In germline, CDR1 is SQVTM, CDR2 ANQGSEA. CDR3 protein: CSVEGGNTIYF.

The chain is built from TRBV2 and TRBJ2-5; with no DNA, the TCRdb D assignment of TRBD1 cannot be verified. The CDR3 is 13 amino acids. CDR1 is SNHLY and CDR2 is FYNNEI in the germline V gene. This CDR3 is CASSEGQQETQYF.

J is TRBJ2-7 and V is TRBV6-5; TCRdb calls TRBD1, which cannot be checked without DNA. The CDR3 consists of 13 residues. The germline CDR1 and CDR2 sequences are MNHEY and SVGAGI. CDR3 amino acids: CASRQGGSYEQYF.

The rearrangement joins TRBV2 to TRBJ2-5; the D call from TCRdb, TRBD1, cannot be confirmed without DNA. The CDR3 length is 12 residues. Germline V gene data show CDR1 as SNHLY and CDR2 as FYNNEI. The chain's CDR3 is CASSDPGQTQYF.